This note documents a single TCR beta chain sequence. Antigen: not known. The sample is drawn from a study of T cell clones after liver transplantation. Turning to the study itself: Pre-transplant mixed lymphocyte reactions yielded third-party-reactive TCRbeta sequences as comparators for graft-donor-reactive sequences.

Assay: immunoSEQ multiplex PCR; the TCRdb copy retains only in-frame clones and omits some. Of some 70,000 clones listed, 90% are singletons. Germline V gene data show CDR1 as MDHEN and CDR2 as SYDVKM. V lost 4 bases and J lost 4, with 19 bases in between. CDR3 length: 16 residues. Points from the study as a whole: A larger donor-reactive than third-party decline suggested partial antigen-specific deletion.

The sequence derives from a human donor who received a liver transplant. The J gene is TRBJ1-2, the V gene TRBV28, with D possibly TRBD1 on 5 matching bases. Sequenced material: CD4+ T cells from blood, taken before liver transplant. CDR3 protein: CASSSPEGVRGYGYTF. For the CDR3, the DNA is TGTGCCAGCAGTTCCCCCGAAGGGGTTAGAGGCTATGGCTACACCTTC.